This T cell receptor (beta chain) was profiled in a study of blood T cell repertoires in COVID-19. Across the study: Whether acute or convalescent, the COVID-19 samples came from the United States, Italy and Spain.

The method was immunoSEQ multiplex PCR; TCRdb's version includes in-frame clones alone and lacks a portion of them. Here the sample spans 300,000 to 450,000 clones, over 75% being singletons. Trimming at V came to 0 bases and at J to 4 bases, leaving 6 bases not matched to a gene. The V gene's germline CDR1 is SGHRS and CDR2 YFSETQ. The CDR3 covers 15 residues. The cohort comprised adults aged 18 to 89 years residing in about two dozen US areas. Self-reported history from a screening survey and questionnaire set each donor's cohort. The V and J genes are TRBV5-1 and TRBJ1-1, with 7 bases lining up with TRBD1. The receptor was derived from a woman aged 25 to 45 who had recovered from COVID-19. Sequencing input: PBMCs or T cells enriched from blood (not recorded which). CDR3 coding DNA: TGCGCCAGCAGCTTGGCGGGACAGCGGGTCACTGAAGCTTTCTTT. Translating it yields CASSLAGQRVTEAFF. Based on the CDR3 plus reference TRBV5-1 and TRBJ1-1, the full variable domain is KAGVTQTPRYLIKTRGQQVTLSCSPISGHRSVSWYQQTPGQGLQFLFEYFSETQRNKGNFPGRFSGRQFSNSRSEMNVSTLELGDSALYLCASSLAGQRVTEAFFGQGTRLTVV.